The rows below give T cell receptor beta chains drawn from one sample of a study of blood T cell repertoires in COVID-19. Profiled with immunoSEQ multiplex PCR; TCRdb holds only in-frame clones, not every one. The sample contains 140,000 to 150,000 clones, approximately 82% of which appear only once. The specimen sequenced was peripheral blood. These receptors were obtained from a human donor with acute or convalescent COVID-19. The donor label of this sample is uncertain. Both conserved end residues are part of each CDR3. Fields, in order: J gene, clone size, V gene, D gene, CDR3 DNA, CDR3 protein. A D gene is named only where the DNA matches it firmly. Part of the rows lack a size; the others show once, few, many or a class for expanded clones.

>TRBJ1-6|.|TRBV2|.
TGTGCCAGCAGTGGAGTCGGGGCCAGGGGCGAAGGCTCCTATAATTCACCCCTCCACTTT
CASSGVGARGEGSYNSPLHF
>TRBJ2-7|.|TRBV13|TRBD1
TGTGCCAGCCTCCTTCCGGGACAGGGAAGCTACGAGCAGTACTTC
CASLLPGQGSYEQYF
>TRBJ2-1|.|TRBV18|.
TGTGCCAGCTCACCACTAAAGGAACTATACAATGAGCAGTTCTTC
CASSPLKELYNEQFF
>TRBJ1-2|.|TRBV5-8|.
TGTGCCAGCAGCCTTACAGGGCGTACAAGCTATGGCTACACCTTC
CASSLTGRTSYGYTF
>TRBJ2-7|.|TRBV3-1/TRBV3-2|TRBD1
TGTGCCAGCAGCCAAAACAGGGGCCCCTACGAGCAGTACTTC
CASSQNRGPYEQYF
>TRBJ2-5|.|TRBV7-2|TRBD2
TGTGCCAGCAGCTGGGCTAGCGGGGGGGAGACCCAGTACTTC
CASSWASGGETQYF
>TRBJ2-1|.|TRBV7-2|.
TGTGCCAGCAGCCTTGTAACCCGGAGTAGTCACAATGAGCAGTTCTTC
CASSLVTRSSHNEQFF
>TRBJ2-7|.|TRBV6-5|TRBD2
TGTGCCAGCAGTTACTCGATAACGGGGGAGGGCCACGAGCAGTACTTC
CASSYSITGEGHEQYF
>TRBJ2-1|once|TRBV5-1|.
TGCGCCAGCAGCTTGGGCAGCAATGAGCAGTTCTTC
CASSLGSNEQFF
>TRBJ1-1|.|TRBV3-1/TRBV3-2|.
TGTGCCAGCAGCCATACTGGGAACACTGAAGCTTTCTTT
CASSHTGNTEAFF
>TRBJ1-2|once|TRBV18|TRBD1
TGTGCCAGCTCCCTGACAGGGAACTATGGCTACACCTTC
CASSLTGNYGYTF
>TRBJ1-5|.|TRBV7-8|.
TGTGCCAGCAGCCCCTTGCAGGGTAGTGATCAGCCCCAGCATTTT
CASSPLQGSDQPQHF
>TRBJ1-2|.|TRBV10-3|.
TGTGCCATCAGTGAGAAGGGGCTTAACTATGGCTACACCTTC
CAISEKGLNYGYTF
>TRBJ1-4|.|TRBV5-1|.
TGCGCCAGCAGCTTCGGTTCCAATCCATCGGATGAAAAACTGTTTTTT
CASSFGSNPSDEKLFF
>TRBJ1-1|.|TRBV27|TRBD1
TGTGCCAGCAGTTTATGGGGACAGGCCTCGGGGACTGAAGCTTTCTTT
CASSLWGQASGTEAFF
>TRBJ1-1|few|TRBV19|TRBD1
TGTGCCAGTAGTGCACAGGGGTTGAACACTGAAGCTTTCTTT
CASSAQGLNTEAFF
>TRBJ2-3|.|TRBV5-1|TRBD2
TGCGCCAGCAGCGTGCCAGCGGGAAGCACAGATACGCAGTATTTT
CASSVPAGSTDTQYF
>TRBJ2-3|.|TRBV10-3|.
TGTGCCATCAGCATGGACAGCATCCGCACAGATACGCAGTATTTT
CAISMDSIRTDTQYF
>TRBJ1-5|.|TRBV19|.
TGTGCCAGTAGTTTGAGAGATAGCAATCAGCCCCAGCATTTT
CASSLRDSNQPQHF
>TRBJ1-1|.|TRBV5-1|TRBD1
TGCGCCAGCAGCGCCGCGACAGGGTATGGCACTGAAGCTTTCTTT
CASSAATGYGTEAFF
>TRBJ1-5|.|TRBV6-5|TRBD1
TGTGCCAGCAGGGGGACAGCTAATCAGCCCCAGCATTTT
CASRGTANQPQHF
>TRBJ2-1|once|TRBV19|TRBD2
TGTGCCAGTAGTATCCAGCGGGGGGGTTGGGAGCAGTTCTTC
CASSIQRGGWEQFF
>TRBJ2-6|once|TRBV4-1|TRBD1
TGCGCCAGCAGCCAAGCGGACAGGGGCTCTGGGGCCAACGTCCTGACTTTC
CASSQADRGSGANVLTF
>TRBJ1-1|.|TRBV3-1/TRBV3-2|.
TGTGCCAGCAGCCGAACAGGAGCGAACACTGAAGCTTTCTTT
CASSRTGANTEAFF
>TRBJ1-6|.|TRBV7-9|.
TGTGCCAGCAGCTTAGGTCTTGTCCGTAATTCACCCCTCCACTTT
CASSLGLVRNSPLHF
>TRBJ1-1|.|TRBV10-3|.
TGTGCCATCAGTGAGGAGGTGAACACTGAAGCTTTCTTT
CAISEEVNTEAFF
>TRBJ1-5|.|TRBV29-1|TRBD1
TGCAGCGTTGGGACAGGGGGCAATCAGCCCCAGCATTTT
CSVGTGGNQPQHF
>TRBJ1-4|few|TRBV5-8|.
TGTGCCAGCAGCTTGGGGGAACGACGGGGAGGCGAAAAACTGTTTTTT
CASSLGERRGGEKLFF
>TRBJ1-4|.|TRBV7-9|.
TGTGCCAGCAGCTTAGGCAGATTAGCGGAAAAACTGTTTTTT
CASSLGRLAEKLFF
>TRBJ1-2|once|TRBV18|.
TGTGCCAGCTCAGGACGACGGGACATCTTATCCAGCGGCTACACCTTC
CASSGRRDILSSGYTF
>TRBJ2-3|.|TRBV12-5|TRBD2
TGTGCTAGTGGGATCGGGGGGGCGAATACGCAGTATTTT
CASGIGGANTQYF
>TRBJ1-1|once|TRBV5-1|.
TGCGCCAGCAGGCACGCGCTAGAGAACACTGAAGCTTTCTTT
CASRHALENTEAFF
>TRBJ2-7|.|TRBV5-6|.
TGTGCCAGCAGCTCACAGGGACGGAGCTCCTACGAGCAGTACTTC
CASSSQGRSSYEQYF
>TRBJ1-1|.|TRBV30|.
TGTGCCTGGGGCCGCGGACAAGCTGAAGCTTTCTTT
CAWGRGQAEAFF
>TRBJ1-5|.|TRBV2|.
TGTGCCAGCCGATCCCAGCAGGGTGGCAATCAGCCCCAGCATTTT
CASRSQQGGNQPQHF
>TRBJ1-1|.|TRBV19|.
TGTGCCAGTAGTATAGGACAGCTGAACACTGAAGCTTTCTTT
CASSIGQLNTEAFF
>TRBJ1-5|.|TRBV10-3|TRBD1
TGTGCCATCAGAGCGACAGGGGACAATCAGCCCCAGCATTTT
CAIRATGDNQPQHF
>TRBJ1-6|.|TRBV12-3/TRBV12-4|TRBD1
TGTGCCAGCAGAAGACAGGGGAATTCACCCCTCCACTTT
CASRRQGNSPLHF
>TRBJ2-5|.|TRBV3-1/TRBV3-2|.
TGTGCCAGCAGCCGTCGACAGGACCGGGAGACCCAGTACTTC
CASSRRQDRETQYF
>TRBJ2-1|.|TRBV5-4|.
TGTGCCAGCAGCTTACAGAACTCCTACAATGAGCAGTTCTTC
CASSLQNSYNEQFF
>TRBJ1-6|.|TRBV4-3|TRBD1
TGCGCCAGCAGCCGGGATAAACAGGGGGCCTCCTATAATTCACCCCTCCACTTT
CASSRDKQGASYNSPLHF
>TRBJ1-1|.|TRBV3-1/TRBV3-2|.
TGTGCCAGCAGCCAAGACCTGGGGGGGGACACTGAAGCTTTCTTT
CASSQDLGGDTEAFF
>TRBJ2-7|.|TRBV6-5|TRBD1
TGTGCCAGCAGCCGGGGACAGGGTTTCGACGAGCAGTACTTC
CASSRGQGFDEQYF
>TRBJ1-2|.|TRBV19|.
TGTGCCAGTAGTATCCCCACAGGGAGCCAAGCGGGAGGCTACACCTTC
CASSIPTGSQAGGYTF
>TRBJ2-3|.|TRBV9|TRBD2
TGTGCCAGCACCCATAGCGGGGTGAGCACAGATACGCAGTATTTT
CASTHSGVSTDTQYF
>TRBJ2-3|once|TRBV6-1|TRBD1
TGTGCCAGCCGCGGGACAGGGGTAACAGATACGCAGTATTTT
CASRGTGVTDTQYF